One T cell receptor beta chain is described in this entry. V was clipped by 3 bases and J by 4 bases; unmatched bases: 8. This CDR3 has 15 residues. Germline V gene sequence: CDR1 MNHEY, CDR2 SMNVEV (reference sequence). TCRdb keeps only in-frame clones here, not all; method: immunoSEQ multiplex PCR. The sample contains around 35,000 clones, 75% to 90% of which appear only once. The entry originates in a study of blood T cell repertoires in COVID-19. Study details: Samples of COVID-19 (acute and convalescent) were obtained from the United States, Italy and Spain. PBMCs, B-cell-depleted T cells, or T cells were the source of the cDNA or gDNA that made up the material.

V gene TRBV27 combines with J gene TRBJ2-7; 8 positions match TRBD2. The sequencing input was peripheral blood. The TCR was taken from a human donor in a cohort sampled during active COVID-19. DNA of the CDR3: TGTGCCAGCAGTTTGGACCCGGGGGGGCTGTACGAGCAGTACTTC. Translating it yields CASSLDPGGLYEQYF.